This TCR beta chain was retrieved from a study of patients and donors after allogeneic stem cell transplantation. Via MiXCR, TCRdb re-called the RT-PCR reads, giving one row per CDR3 protein. The data hold roughly 960,000 distinct CDR3 sequences, with more than 15% observed a single time. This clonotype showed up just a few times. The CDR3 is 15 amino acids. V was pared by 2 bases and J by 4 bases, with 8 bases of the junction left unmatched. CDR1 GTSNPN and CDR2 SVGIG come from the germline V gene (reference sequence). The chain joins TRBV30 to TRBJ2-3, with TRBD2 matching over 8 bases. The sequencing input was blood, either unsorted or a sorted T cell fraction (not recorded which). The TCR comes from a human donor who was either an allogeneic HSCT recipient or a stem cell or donor lymphocyte infusion donor (not recorded which). It is not recorded whose cells these are; they may come from a transplant donor. In nucleotides, the CDR3 is TGTGCCTGGAGTCTCGGGGGGGCAGTTGCAGATACGCAGTATTTT. The encoded protein is CAWSLGGAVADTQYF.